This T cell receptor beta chain comes out of a study of blood T cell repertoires in COVID-19 (dated by TCRdb to the early 2020s). A note on the overall study: Samples covering the acute and convalescent phases of COVID-19 were provided by collaborators in the United States, Italy and Spain. The prospective study material was composed of cDNA or gDNA derived from T cells, B-cell-depleted T cells, or PBMCs. Subjects who had been exposed to COVID-19, were actively infected with it, or had recovered from it provided the deeply sampled blood TCRbeta repertoires that made up the dataset. A freely available public database, intended as a resource for researchers studying the immune response to SARS-CoV-2, is where the repertoires were released. The samples were drawn from two sources: the first 160 participants of the ongoing ImmuneRACE study, and over 950 subjects contributed by 6 global collaborators. Sample metadata almost always included a de-identified subject ID, COVID-19 status, age in years and sex. HLA class I and class II types, where available, came from metadata supplied by the sample provider rather than from assay-based typing.

On the study overall, not on this receptor specifically: The quantity of clinical and demographic metadata differed by source and by participant and was supplied without curation.

The immunoSEQ Assay, a bias-controlled multiplex PCR, was used to amplify TCRbeta CDR3 regions from genomic DNA. The published analysis was carried out like this. Nucleated cell counts per sample were estimated from amplification of reference gene primers within the assay. Sequence reads were collapsed and filtered to measure the absolute abundance of every unique TCRbeta CDR3 rearrangement. For each sample, productive Simpson clonality was calculated as the square root of Simpson's diversity index across productive rearrangements. Not all clones reach the TCRdb copy of this immuneACCESS table, which keeps in-frame sequences only. Checked studies attribute under half of the gap to unresolved V genes and leave the rest unexplained. V and J calls and clone size are given by that table; D and trimming were obtained from the DNA. The sample table shows over 130,000 clones, and roughly 90% are seen once. Of the sample, over 3.5% is held by the ten largest clones.

Each collaborating institution followed its own protocols to collect whole blood in K2EDTA tubes. For TCRbeta analysis, collaborators shipped samples as frozen whole blood, isolated PBMCs, or DNA extracted from either of those sample types. This clone was counted only a few times. Its target antigen remains unknown. Nothing much larger sits one base from this clone, and base qualities are not available. V has 2 bases trimmed and J has 6 bases trimmed; junction bases matching no gene number 4. Looking up the germline V gene yields CDR1 ENHRY and CDR2 SYGVKD. Counted from cysteine to phenylalanine, this CDR3 has 14 amino acids. Solely the CDR3 DNA is kept, with 42 bases framed from the first base.

The TCR comes from a woman aged 55 to 70 with active or convalescent COVID-19. Here the chain combines TRBV10-3 and TRBJ1-2, and TRBD1 aligns with 9 junction nucleotides. Sequencing used peripheral blood. The base sequence is TGTGCCATCAGTGAGAGGGGACAGGGTGATGGCTACACCTTC. The encoded protein is CAISERGQGDGYTF.